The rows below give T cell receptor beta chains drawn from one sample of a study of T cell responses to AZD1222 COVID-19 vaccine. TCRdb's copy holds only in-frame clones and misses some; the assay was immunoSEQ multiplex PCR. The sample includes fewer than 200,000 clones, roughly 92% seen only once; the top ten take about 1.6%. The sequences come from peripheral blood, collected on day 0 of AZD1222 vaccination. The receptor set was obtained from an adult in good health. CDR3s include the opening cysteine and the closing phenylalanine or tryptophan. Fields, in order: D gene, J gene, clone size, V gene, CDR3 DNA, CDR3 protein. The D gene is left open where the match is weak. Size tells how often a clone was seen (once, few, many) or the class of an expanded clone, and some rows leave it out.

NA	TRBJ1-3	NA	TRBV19	TGTGCCAGTAGGTCAGGGGTCTCCTCTGGAAACACCATATATTTT	CASRSGVSSGNTIYF
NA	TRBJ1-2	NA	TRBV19	TGTGCCAGTAGTATAATAGGAGGGATTTGGTATGGCTACACCTTC	CASSIIGGIWYGYTF
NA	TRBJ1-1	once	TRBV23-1	TGCGCCAGCAGTCAATCTCCCGAGGGCACTGAAGCTTTCTTT	CASSQSPEGTEAFF
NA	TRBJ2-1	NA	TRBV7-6	TGTGCCAGCAGCTTGATTTCAGGAACCCTGGAGCAGTTCTTC	CASSLISGTLEQFF
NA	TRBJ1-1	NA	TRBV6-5	TGTGCCAGCAGTTACTACCCATACATGAACACTGAAGCTTTCTTT	CASSYYPYMNTEAFF
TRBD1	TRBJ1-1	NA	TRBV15	TGTGCCACCAGCATCTTCGACCGGGACAGGGCCTTTAAAGCTTTCTTT	CATSIFDRDRAFKAFF
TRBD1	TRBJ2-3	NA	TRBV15	TGTGCCACCAGCAGACGGGACAGGGCCTTGGGTGGTACGCAGTATTTT	CATSRRDRALGGTQYF
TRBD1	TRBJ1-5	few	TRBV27	TGTGCCAGCAGTTTAGGGACAGGGTCGAATCAGCCCCAGCATTTT	CASSLGTGSNQPQHF
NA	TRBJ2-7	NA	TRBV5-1	TGCGCCAGCAGCTTAAACAGGGCAAAGTACTACGAGCAGTACTTC	CASSLNRAKYYEQYF
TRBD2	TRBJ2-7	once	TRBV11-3	TGTGCCAGCAGCTTATTCCGGGGGGACGAGCAGTACTTC	CASSLFRGDEQYF
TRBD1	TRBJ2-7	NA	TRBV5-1	TGCGCCAGCAGCTTGTCGGCAGGGGGCTACGAGCAGTACTTC	CASSLSAGGYEQYF
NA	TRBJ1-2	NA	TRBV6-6	TGTGCCGGGGGGCGGGGAGCTAACTATGGCTACACCTTC	CAGGRGANYGYTF
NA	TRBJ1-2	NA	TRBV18	TGTGCCAGCTCACCACCGCGGCAGAGCTATGGCTACACCTTC	CASSPPRQSYGYTF
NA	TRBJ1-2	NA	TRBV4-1	TGCGCCAGCAGCCAAGAGGTCCCGACGGGGGTAACAAGCTATGGCTACACCTTC	CASSQEVPTGVTSYGYTF
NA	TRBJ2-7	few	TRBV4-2	TGTGCCAGCAGCCAAGATGGAACGGGCTACGAGCAGTACTTC	CASSQDGTGYEQYF
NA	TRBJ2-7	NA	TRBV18	TGTGCCAGCTCACCAGCCGGGACACCCTACGAGCAGTACTTC	CASSPAGTPYEQYF
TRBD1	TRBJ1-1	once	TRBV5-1	TGCGCCAGCAGTTACTCGGGACAGGGAAACACTGAAGCTTTCTTT	CASSYSGQGNTEAFF
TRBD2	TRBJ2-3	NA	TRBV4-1	TGCGCCAGCAGCCAACCTAGCGGGGTTACCTATACGCAGTATTTT	CASSQPSGVTYTQYF
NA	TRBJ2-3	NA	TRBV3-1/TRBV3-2	TGTGCCAGCAGCCAAGGGAGCGGCACAGATACGCAGTATTTT	CASSQGSGTDTQYF
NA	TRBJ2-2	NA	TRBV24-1	TGTGCCACCAGCGGGGGGAACACCGGGGAGCTGTTTTTT	CATSGGNTGELFF
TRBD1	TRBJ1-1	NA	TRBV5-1	TGCGCCAGCAGCGGGGGGACAGCTAACACTGAAGCTTTCTTT	CASSGGTANTEAFF
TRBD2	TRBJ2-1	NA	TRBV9	TGTGCCAGCAGCGTAGGACTAGCGGGGCAGAGCGGGTCCTACAATGAGCAGTTCTTC	CASSVGLAGQSGSYNEQFF
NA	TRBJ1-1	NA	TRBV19	TGTGCCAGTAGTATAGGGGGCAACACTGAAGCTTTCTTT	CASSIGGNTEAFF
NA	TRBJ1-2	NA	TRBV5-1	TGCGCCAGCAGCTTGTCCACGAGCGGACGCTACACCTTC	CASSLSTSGRYTF
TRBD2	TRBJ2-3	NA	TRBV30	TGTGCCTGGAGTGTGGGGCTAGCGGGAGTAGGCACAGATACGCAGTATTTT	CAWSVGLAGVGTDTQYF
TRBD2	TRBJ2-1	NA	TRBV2	TGTGCCAGCAGTCTCACTAGCGGGGTGGGCGGCTCCTACAATGAGCAGTTCTTC	CASSLTSGVGGSYNEQFF
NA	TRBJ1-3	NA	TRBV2	TGTGCCAGCAGTGCCGGGACAAGCTCTGGAAACACCATATATTTT	CASSAGTSSGNTIYF
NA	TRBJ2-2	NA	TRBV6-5	TGTGCCAGCAGTTACCCCGGGGGGGAGCTGTTTTTT	CASSYPGGELFF
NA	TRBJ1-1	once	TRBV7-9	TGTGCCAGCAGCCCAGGGGTCATGAACACTGAAGCTTTCTTT	CASSPGVMNTEAFF
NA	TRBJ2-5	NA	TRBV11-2	TGTGCCAGCAGCCCCCGGTGGGGGAGGGAGACCCAGTACTTC	CASSPRWGRETQYF
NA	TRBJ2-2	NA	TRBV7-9	TGTGCCAGCAACCCCTCGGCAGTTCGCACCGGGGAGCTGTTTTTT	CASNPSAVRTGELFF
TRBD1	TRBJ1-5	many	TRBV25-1	TGTGCCAGTCAGACAGGGGGTAGCAATCAGCCCCAGCATTTT	CASQTGGSNQPQHF
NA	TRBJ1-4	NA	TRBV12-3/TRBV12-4	TGTGCCAGCAGTTTTCTTAATGAAAAACTGTTTTTT	CASSFLNEKLFF
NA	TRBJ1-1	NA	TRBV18	TGTGCCAGCTCAGCCTCGGATTCAGCGAACACTGAAGCTTTCTTT	CASSASDSANTEAFF
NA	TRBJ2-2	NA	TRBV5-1	TGCGCCAGCAGCTTGGCCGTAACGAACACCGGGGAGCTGTTTTTT	CASSLAVTNTGELFF
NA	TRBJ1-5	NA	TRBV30	TGTGCCTGGAGTGCCAAGGGCACAGGGCGACCGGGCAATCAGCCCCAGCATTTT	CAWSAKGTGRPGNQPQHF
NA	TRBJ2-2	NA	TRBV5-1	TGCGCCAGCAGCTTCGGGGTGGACGGGGAGCTGTTTTTT	CASSFGVDGELFF
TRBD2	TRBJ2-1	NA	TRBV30	TGTGCCTGGAGTGTATTAGCGGGCGGCAATGAGCAGTTCTTC	CAWSVLAGGNEQFF
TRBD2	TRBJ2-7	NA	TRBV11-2	TGTGCCAGCAGCCTGCGTAACGGGCGGGGGTACCATACCTACGAGCAGTACTTC	CASSLRNGRGYHTYEQYF
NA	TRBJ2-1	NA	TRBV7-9	TGTGCCAGCAGCTTACTTGGCGCCCGACCTCGCAATGAGCAGTTCTTC	CASSLLGARPRNEQFF
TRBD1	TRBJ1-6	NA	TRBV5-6	TGTGCCAGCAGGTGGACAGGAGATAATTCACCCCTCCACTTT	CASRWTGDNSPLHF
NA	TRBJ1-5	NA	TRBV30	TGTGCCTGGAGTGTACGGCAGGGACATCAGCCCCAGCATTTT	CAWSVRQGHQPQHF
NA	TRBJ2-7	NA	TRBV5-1	TGCGCCAGCAGCTTGGACGTGGGGGGAAACTACGAGCAGTACTTC	CASSLDVGGNYEQYF
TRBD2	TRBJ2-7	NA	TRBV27	TGTGCCAGCAGTTTAAAAGGACGGGGAGGGTACGAGCAGTACTTC	CASSLKGRGGYEQYF
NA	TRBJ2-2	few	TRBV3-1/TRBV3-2	TGTGCCAGCAGCCAAGATTACGTTCCCGGGGAGCTGTTTTTT	CASSQDYVPGELFF
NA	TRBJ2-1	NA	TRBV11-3	TGTGCCAGCAGCTCGTTCGGAGACCAGGGGCACAATGAGCAGTTCTTC	CASSSFGDQGHNEQFF
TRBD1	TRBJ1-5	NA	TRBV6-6	TGTGCCAGCAGGCGACAGGGGGCCGGCGCAAGCAATCAGCCCCAGCATTTT	CASRRQGAGASNQPQHF
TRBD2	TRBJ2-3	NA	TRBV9	TGTGCCAGCAGCGTAGGAAGGGGCGGGGGGCTCACAGATACGCAGTATTTT	CASSVGRGGGLTDTQYF
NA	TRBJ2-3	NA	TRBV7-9	TGTGCCAGCAGTACTGGACCGGATACGCAGTATTTT	CASSTGPDTQYF
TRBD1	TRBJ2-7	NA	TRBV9	TGTGCCAGCAGCACGGGACAGGGAACCTACGAGCAGTACTTC	CASSTGQGTYEQYF
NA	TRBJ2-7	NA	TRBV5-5	TGTGCCAGCAGCTTAACAGACAGGAGCTCCTACGAGCAGTACTTC	CASSLTDRSSYEQYF
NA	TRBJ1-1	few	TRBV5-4	TGTGCCAGCAGCTTCAGTCTGGGGGCCGGAAACACTGAAGCTTTCTTT	CASSFSLGAGNTEAFF
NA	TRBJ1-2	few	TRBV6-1	TGTGCCAGCAGTGAGTGGGGGCAGGGGAATGGCTACACCTTC	CASSEWGQGNGYTF
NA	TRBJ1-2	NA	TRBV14	TGTGCCAGCAGCGAGTCCAAGGCGGCGGAACTTCTTAACTATGGCTACACCTTC	CASSESKAAELLNYGYTF
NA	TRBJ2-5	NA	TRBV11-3	TGTGCCAGCAGCTTAGGATCACAAGAGACCCAGTACTTC	CASSLGSQETQYF